This T cell receptor (beta chain) was captured in a study of blood T cell repertoires in COVID-19. Turning to the study itself: Sites across the United States, Italy and Spain contributed samples from acute and convalescent COVID-19. Sources were T cells, B-cell-depleted T cells, or PBMCs; the material itself was cDNA or gDNA.

The CDR3 length is 17 residues. CDR1 is PRHDT and CDR2 is FYEKMQ in the germline V gene (reference sequence). The junction had 14 bases not matched to a gene; V was cut back by 6 bases and J by 4 bases. Source study methods: The assay estimated nucleated cells by amplifying reference gene primers. Using immunoSEQ multiplex PCR, the repertoire was profiled, and TCRdb retains in-frame clones only, with some absent. D and trimming were read from the DNA, whereas the V and J calls and clone size are those reported in that table. In the table there are under 300,000 clones, roughly 85% of which are singletons.

V is TRBV13 and J is TRBJ2-1; 8 nucleotides match TRBD1. The sequence was obtained from a woman under 30 with acute or convalescent COVID-19. Sequenced material: peripheral blood. The CDR3 is CASSSNRGQEPYNEQFF. The DNA for the CDR3 is TGTGCCAGCAGTTCAAACCGGGGACAGGAGCCTTACAATGAGCAGTTCTTC.